This TCR beta chain appears in the sequencing data of a study of cytomegalovirus exposure and HLA in healthy donors. Overall study: Around 87 million unique TCRs, all from HLA-typed donors, were included in an early release of the data. Study-wide results and limits: Most likely, a cluster of highly shared sequence variants arose as a sequencing artifact. Presence/absence results assume similar sequencing depth per donor, which may not hold. Fewer than 20,000 TCR beta sequences were associated with HLA alleles at 0.05 false discovery rate in a later analysis.

This clone was counted a few times. Its antigen remains unknown. The primer mix had 60 Vbeta and 13 Jbeta primers. Sequencing used immunoSEQ multiplex PCR; TCRdb keeps in-frame clones, though not all of them. The profile shows about 94,000 clones, 7.6% of them singletons. The V segment lost 6 bases and the J segment 9 bases; nucleotides outside the gene matches: 8. The germline CDR1 and CDR2 sequences are MDHEN and SYDVKM. This CDR3 is built from 15 residues. The TCR originated in a middle-aged man in good health and CMV-seronegative. Input material: PBMCs. V is TRBV28 and J is TRBJ2-1; 13 bases fit TRBD2. This CDR3 reads CASRLLAGGPAEQFF. CDR3 nucleotides: TGTGCCAGCAGACTACTAGCGGGAGGGCCTGCTGAGCAGTTCTTC.